Listed below are T cell receptor beta chains from one sample, sequenced in a study of beta chain features in type 1 diabetes. Profiling relied on immunoSEQ multiplex PCR, and the TCRdb table lists in-frame clones only, not all of them. This repertoire shows hundreds of thousands of clones, more than 13% found once; its top ten account for nearly 0.04%. Sequencing was performed on naive CD4+ T cells from blood. The receptors were sampled from a man between 18 and 35 years old with type 1 diabetes. Each CDR3 is given with its conserved first and last residue. Fields, in order: clone size, J gene, V gene, D gene, CDR3 DNA, CDR3 protein. The D gene is left open where the match is weak. Clone size, where shown, is once, few, many, or a class for clones that have expanded.

NA	TRBJ1-1	TRBV5-4	NA	TGTGCCAGCAGCTTGGAACGTGGGAACACTGAAGCTTTCTTT	CASSLERGNTEAFF
NA	TRBJ1-5	TRBV29-1	NA	TGCAGCGTCAGAGACAGGAATCAGCCCCAGCATTTT	CSVRDRNQPQHF
few	TRBJ1-1	TRBV9	NA	TGTGCCAGCAGCTCCCGGACGGGTCGATTGGACACTGAAGCTTTCTTT	CASSSRTGRLDTEAFF
few	TRBJ2-1	TRBV7-2	NA	TGTGCCAGCAGCCTTCTTGCCCGGTTGAATGAGCAGTTCTTC	CASSLLARLNEQFF
once	TRBJ2-1	TRBV11-3	NA	TGTGCCAGCAGCCCCGGGACTGGCCGCTACAATGAGCAGTTCTTC	CASSPGTGRYNEQFF
NA	TRBJ2-7	TRBV28	TRBD1	TGTGCCAGCAGTTTTAATATGGGACAGGGCTACGAGCAGTACTTC	CASSFNMGQGYEQYF
NA	TRBJ1-2	TRBV5-1	TRBD1	TGCGCCAGCAGTGATTCAACCCCAACCGGGACAGGGGATGGCTACACCTTC	CASSDSTPTGTGDGYTF
NA	TRBJ2-1	TRBV5-1	NA	TGCGCCAGCAGCTTGGTGGGGGAGGCCCTCTACAATGAGCAGTTCTTC	CASSLVGEALYNEQFF
NA	TRBJ2-5	TRBV20-1	NA	TGCAGTTACTTAGCGGTAAAGACCCAGTACTTC	CSYLAVKTQYF
few	TRBJ2-3	TRBV10-3	TRBD2	TGTGCCGGAGCGGGGGAGGGCACAGATACGCAGTATTTT	CAGAGEGTDTQYF
NA	TRBJ2-3	TRBV7-2	TRBD2	TGTGCCAGCAGCCCGGGACTAGCGGCTCCGCAGTATTTT	CASSPGLAAPQYF
NA	TRBJ1-1	TRBV30	NA	TGTGCCTGGAGTGTACGGGGAGGGCACACTGAAGCTTTCTTT	CAWSVRGGHTEAFF
NA	TRBJ2-5	TRBV7-9	NA	TGTGCCAGCATCCCGACCAGGGTCGGTTTAAGAGAGACCCAGTACTTC	CASIPTRVGLRETQYF
NA	TRBJ2-1	TRBV15	TRBD2	TGTGCCACCAGCAGAATGACTAGCGGGGGGCAGAGCTCCTACAATGAGCAGTTCTTC	CATSRMTSGGQSSYNEQFF
NA	TRBJ1-5	TRBV4-3	TRBD1	TGCGCCAGCAGCCAAGATTCGGGACAGGGTAATCAGCCCCAGCATTTT	CASSQDSGQGNQPQHF
few	TRBJ2-5	TRBV27	NA	TGTGCCAGTTGTGGGCGTGGGCTGCAAGAGACCCAGTACTTC	CASCGRGLQETQYF
NA	TRBJ2-1	TRBV7-9	NA	TGTGCCAGCAGCTCGACTGGCAATGAGCAGTTCTTC	CASSSTGNEQFF
few	TRBJ1-5	TRBV5-1	NA	TGCGCCAGCAGCTTGGCCGGCAGGGTAAATCAGCCCCAGCATTTT	CASSLAGRVNQPQHF
NA	TRBJ1-5	TRBV30	NA	TGTGCCTGGAGTGTTGGGGGGAACCAGCCCCAGCATTTT	CAWSVGGNQPQHF
NA	TRBJ2-5	TRBV7-2	TRBD2	TGTGCCAGCAGCTCACCGGGACTAGCGGGGGTCGGGCAGACCCAGTACTTC	CASSSPGLAGVGQTQYF
few	TRBJ2-1	TRBV4-3	NA	TGCGCCAGCAGCCCAGGGGGGAGCTCCTACAATGAGCAGTTCTTC	CASSPGGSSYNEQFF
NA	TRBJ1-2	TRBV10-2	NA	TGCGCCAGCAGTGTCCCGGAGGGGGGAGGCTACACCTTC	CASSVPEGGGYTF
few	TRBJ1-1	TRBV29-1	NA	TGCAGCGTTGAAGATCAGGGGTACACTGAAGCTTTCTTT	CSVEDQGYTEAFF
few	TRBJ1-5	TRBV2	NA	TGTGCCAGCCTCCGGGATGACGGTCAGCCCCAGCATTTT	CASLRDDGQPQHF
NA	TRBJ2-1	TRBV18	TRBD2	TGTGCCAGCTCGGGGACTAGCGCGCACAATGAGCAGTTCTTC	CASSGTSAHNEQFF
NA	TRBJ2-3	TRBV30	NA	TGTGCCTGGAGAGACGCAATAACAGATACGCAGTATTTT	CAWRDAITDTQYF
NA	TRBJ2-2	TRBV9	NA	TGTGCCAGCAGCGTTCTTCCATTCGCGAACACCGGGGAGCTGTTTTTT	CASSVLPFANTGELFF